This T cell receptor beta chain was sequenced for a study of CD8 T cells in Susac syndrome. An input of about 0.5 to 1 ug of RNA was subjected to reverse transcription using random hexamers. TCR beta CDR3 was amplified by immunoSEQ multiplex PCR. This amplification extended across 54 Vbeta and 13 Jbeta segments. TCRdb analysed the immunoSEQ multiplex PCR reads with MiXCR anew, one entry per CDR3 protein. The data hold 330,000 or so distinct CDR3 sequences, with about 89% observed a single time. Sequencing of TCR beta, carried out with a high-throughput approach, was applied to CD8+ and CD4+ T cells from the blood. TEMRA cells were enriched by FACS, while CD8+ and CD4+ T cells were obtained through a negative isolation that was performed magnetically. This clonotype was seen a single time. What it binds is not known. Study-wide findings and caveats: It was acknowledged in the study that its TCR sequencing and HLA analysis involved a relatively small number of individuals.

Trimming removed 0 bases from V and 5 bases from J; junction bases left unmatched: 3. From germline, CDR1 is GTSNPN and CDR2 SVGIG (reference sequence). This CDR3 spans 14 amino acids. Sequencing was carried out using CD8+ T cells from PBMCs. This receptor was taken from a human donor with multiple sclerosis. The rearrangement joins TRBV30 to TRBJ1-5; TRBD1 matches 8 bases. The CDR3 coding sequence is TGTGCCTGGAGTGTCGGACAGGGTCATCAGCCCCAGCATTTT. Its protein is CAWSVGQGHQPQHF.